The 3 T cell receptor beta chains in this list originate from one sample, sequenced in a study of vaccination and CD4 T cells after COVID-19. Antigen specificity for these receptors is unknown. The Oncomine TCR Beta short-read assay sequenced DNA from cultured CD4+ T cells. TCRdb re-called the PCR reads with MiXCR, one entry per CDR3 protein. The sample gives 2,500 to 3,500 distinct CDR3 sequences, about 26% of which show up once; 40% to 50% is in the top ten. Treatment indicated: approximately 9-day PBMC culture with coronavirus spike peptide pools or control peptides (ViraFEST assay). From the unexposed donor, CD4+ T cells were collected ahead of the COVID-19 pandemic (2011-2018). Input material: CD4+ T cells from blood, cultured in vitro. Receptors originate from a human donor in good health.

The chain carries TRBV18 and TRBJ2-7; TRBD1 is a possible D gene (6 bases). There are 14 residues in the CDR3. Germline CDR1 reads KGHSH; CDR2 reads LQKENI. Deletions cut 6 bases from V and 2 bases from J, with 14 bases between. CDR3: CASSNYRDTYEQYF. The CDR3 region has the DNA TGTGCCAGCTCGAATTACAGGGACACCTACGAGCAGTACTTC. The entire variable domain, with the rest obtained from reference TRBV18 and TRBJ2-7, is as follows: NAGVMQNPRHLVRRRGQEARLRCSPMKGHSHVYWYRQLPEEGLKFMVYLQKENIIDESGMPKERFSAEFPKEGPSILRIQQVVRGDSAAYFCASSNYRDTYEQYFGPGTRLTVT.

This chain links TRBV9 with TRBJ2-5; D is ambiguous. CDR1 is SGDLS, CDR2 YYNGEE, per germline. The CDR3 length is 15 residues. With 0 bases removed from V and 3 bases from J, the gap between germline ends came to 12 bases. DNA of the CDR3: TGTGCCAGCAGCGTAGCTAATGGGTGGGAAGAGACCCAGTACTTC. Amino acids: CASSVANGWEETQYF.

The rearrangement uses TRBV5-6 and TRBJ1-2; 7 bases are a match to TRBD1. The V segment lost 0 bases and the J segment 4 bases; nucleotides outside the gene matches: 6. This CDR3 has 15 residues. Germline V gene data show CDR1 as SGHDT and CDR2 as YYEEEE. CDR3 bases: TGTGCCAGCAGCTTGGCTGGACAGGCCCGCTATGGCTACACCTTC. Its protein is CASSLAGQARYGYTF.